This T cell receptor (beta chain) was recovered during a study of blood T cell repertoires in COVID-19. Looking at the study overall: The United States, Italy and Spain were the sources of the acute and convalescent COVID-19 samples. Sample material is recorded as cDNA or gDNA derived from T cells, B-cell-depleted T cells, or PBMCs.

CDR1 and CDR2 (germline): LGHDT, YNNKEL (reference sequence). This CDR3 comprises 15 residues. Trimming took 6 bases from V and 6 from J; bases not matched to a gene: 12. Original handling: Using reference gene primer amplification, nucleated cell counts were estimated. Assay used: immunoSEQ multiplex PCR; TCRdb lists only in-frame clones, some missing. V, J and clone size are those of that table, while D and trimming were read from the DNA. The table has 150,000 to 200,000 clones, approximately 85% seen once. The rearrangement links TRBV3-1 (or the pseudogene TRBV3-2) to TRBJ2-3, with 7 bases lining up with TRBD2. The sample comprised peripheral blood. The origin of this receptor is a human donor with active or convalescent COVID-19. The donor label of this sample is uncertain. Here the CDR3 DNA reads TGTGCCAGCAGGATGGGGGGAGGGCCTTCGGATACGCAGTATTTT. Translated: CASRMGGGPSDTQYF.